What follows are 5 T cell receptor beta chains derived from one specimen sequenced in a study of T cells in Graves' hyperthyroidism and ophthalmopathy. Amplification yielded TCR beta CDR3 regions, with RNA transcripts as the source. During a first-round RT-PCR of the TCR CDR3, the HTBI primer set was used. One entry per CDR3 protein, called by TCRdb with MiXCR from the multiplex PCR reads. This sample has fewer than 650,000 distinct CDR3 sequences, with about 15% found just once. Source material: blood. These receptors came from a woman between 35 and 50 years old with Graves' ophthalmopathy.

This chain joins TRBV6-5 and TRBJ2-7, with 11 bases aligning to TRBD2. J was trimmed by 2 bases and V by 4 bases; bases with no gene match: 10. Germline V gives CDR1 MNHEY, CDR2 SVGAGI. This CDR3 has 17 residues. CDR3 coding DNA: TGTGCCAGCAGTTTCGCGACTAGCGGGACCCGAACCTACGAGCAGTACTTC. Its protein is CASSFATSGTRTYEQYF.

This clonotype has ten or more counts. The chain recombines TRBV29-1 with TRBJ2-2; D is perhaps TRBD1 or TRBD2 (5 bases each). Germline V gives CDR1 SQVTM, CDR2 ANQGSEA. Between the trimmed V and J ends, which lost 7 bases and 6 bases, there was a span of 15 bases. The CDR3 has 13 residues. The chain's CDR3 is CSGRDALAGELFF. DNA of the CDR3: TGCAGCGGACGGGACGCCTTAGCCGGGGAGCTGTTTTTT.

This clonotype was seen only a few times. V is TRBV28 and J is TRBJ1-2; D remains ambiguous. This CDR3 is built from 12 residues. V was shortened by 7 bases and J by 1 base, with 7 bases between the two germline ends. Per germline, CDR1 MDHEN and CDR2 SYDVKM. In DNA, the CDR3 is TGTGCCAGCAATGCAGTTAACTATGGCTACACCTTC. It specifies CASNAVNYGYTF.

The sample holds many counts of this clonotype. The rearrangement uses TRBV12-3 or TRBV12-4 and TRBJ1-1; no clear D. V was pared by 5 bases and J by 6 bases, with 13 bases between. CDR3 size: 13 residues. CDR3 in amino acids: CASSPQWVPEAFF. In DNA, the CDR3 is TGTGCCAGCAGTCCCCAATGGGTCCCTGAAGCTTTCTTT.

This clonotype occurred many times. The chain recombines TRBV7-8 with TRBJ1-2; D remains unclear. CDR1 SGHVS and CDR2 FQNEAQ come from the germline V gene. V lost 4 bases, J lost 4 bases, and 13 bases lay in between. The CDR3 is made up of 14 amino acids. The CDR3 protein is CASSYLLSSYGYTF. The DNA of the CDR3 is TGTGCCAGCAGCTATCTTTTATCGAGCTATGGCTACACCTTC.